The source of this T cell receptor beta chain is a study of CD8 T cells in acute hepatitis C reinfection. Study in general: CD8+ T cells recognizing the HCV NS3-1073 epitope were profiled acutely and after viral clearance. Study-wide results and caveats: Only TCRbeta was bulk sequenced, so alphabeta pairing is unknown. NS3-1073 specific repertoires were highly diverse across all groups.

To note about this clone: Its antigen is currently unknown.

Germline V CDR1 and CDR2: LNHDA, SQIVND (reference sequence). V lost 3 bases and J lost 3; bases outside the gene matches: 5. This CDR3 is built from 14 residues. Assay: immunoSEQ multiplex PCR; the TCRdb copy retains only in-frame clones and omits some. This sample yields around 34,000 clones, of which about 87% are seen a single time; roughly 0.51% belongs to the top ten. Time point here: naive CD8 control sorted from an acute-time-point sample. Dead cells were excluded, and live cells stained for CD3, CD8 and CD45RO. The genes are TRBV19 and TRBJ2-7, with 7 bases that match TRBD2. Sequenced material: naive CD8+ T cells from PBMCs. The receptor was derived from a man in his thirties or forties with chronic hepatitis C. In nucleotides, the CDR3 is TGTGCCAGTAGTATGGGAGGGGAAAGCTACGAGCAGTACTTC. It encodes CASSMGGESYEQYF.